This T cell receptor (beta chain) was recovered during a study of T cell changes during pregnancy in multiple sclerosis. Produced via immunoSEQ multiplex PCR; TCRdb's table is partial and in-frame only. The sample gives fewer than 80,000 clones, 89% of which show up once; about 1% is in the top ten. The J segment lost 3 bases and the V segment lost 5 bases, leaving 6 bases of the junction unmatched. The CDR3 length is 15 residues. CDR1 LNHDA and CDR2 SQIVND come from the germline V gene (reference sequence). The V gene is TRBV19, the J gene TRBJ2-1; 8 nucleotides agree with TRBD2. This receptor was identified in a female donor in good health, enrolled as a control in a pregnancy study. The material was peripheral blood, obtained in the first trimester of pregnancy. The CDR3 DNA reads as TGTGCCAGTAGTTCGTTTAGCGGGGACTACAATGAGCAGTTCTTC. This translates into CASSSFSGDYNEQFF.